This T cell receptor (beta chain) was observed in a study of T cell changes during pregnancy in multiple sclerosis. Profiled with immunoSEQ multiplex PCR; TCRdb holds only in-frame clones, not every one. The profile covers tens of thousands of clones, with roughly 94% appearing a single time and under 3% taken by the ten largest. The V end was cut by 3 bases, the J end by 2 bases, with 5 bases between. The germline V gene has CDR1 LNHDA and CDR2 SQIVND (reference sequence). This CDR3 has 14 residues. The clonotype was recovered from a female donor with multiple sclerosis, enrolled in a pregnancy study. The chain has TRBV19 and TRBJ2-6, with a tentative D call TRBD1 (5 bases). This specimen was CD8+ T cells from peripheral blood mononuclear cells, taken after pregnancy. In DNA form, the CDR3 reads TGTGCCAGTAGTATGGGGCCTGGGGCCAACGTCCTGACTTTC. Protein product: CASSMGPGANVLTF.